One sample yielded the 14 T cell receptor beta chains listed below, sequenced in a study of blood T cell repertoires in COVID-19. Repertoires were generated with immunoSEQ multiplex PCR, while TCRdb's copy carries only in-frame clones and drops some. The table has 75,000 to 100,000 clones, around 88% seen once. The specimen was peripheral blood. The receptors here all came from an elderly woman with acute or convalescent COVID-19.

This chain joins TRBV6-5 and TRBJ2-1, with 7 bases identical to TRBD2. Trimming at V came to 0 bases and at J to 3 bases, leaving 2 bases not matched to a gene. The length of the CDR3 is 15 residues. Per the germline V gene, CDR1 is MNHEY and CDR2 is SVGAGI. This chain's CDR3 is CASSYSRGNYNEQFF. The CDR3 region has the DNA TGTGCCAGCAGTTACTCGCGGGGGAACTACAATGAGCAGTTCTTC.

This clone was counted once. V is TRBV6-1 and J is TRBJ2-3, with TRBD1 as a possible D gene (6 bases). V was cut by 4 bases and J by 1 base, with 15 bases left in between. Germline lookup yields CDR1 MNHNS and CDR2 SASEGT. CDR3 size: 16 residues. The CDR3 DNA sequence: TGTGCCAGCAGTGTAAGGGGGTCTTTTGGCACAGATACGCAGTATTTT. Protein: CASSVRGSFGTDTQYF.

The chain carries TRBV10-3 and TRBJ2-7, with 13 nucleotides matching TRBD2. Germline CDR1 reads ENHRY; CDR2 reads SYGVKD. The V segment lost 3 bases and the J segment 4 bases; nucleotides outside the gene matches: 3. This CDR3 is 15 amino acids long. CDR3 sequence: CAISDPTSGGYEQYF. The CDR3 coding sequence is TGTGCCATCAGTGATCCGACTAGCGGGGGGTACGAGCAGTACTTC.

This clone was detected ten times or more. The chain couples TRBV3-1 (or the pseudogene TRBV3-2) to TRBJ1-3; perhaps TRBD1 as D (5 bases). The CDR3 is 15 residues long. Germline CDR1 reads LGHDT; CDR2 reads YNNKEL (reference sequence). V lost 4 bases and J lost 2, with 12 bases in between. DNA for the CDR3: TGTGCCAGCAGCCCCCTCGGCAGGGCTGGAAACACCATATATTTT. Protein: CASSPLGRAGNTIYF.

The V and J genes are TRBV2 and TRBJ2-2, with a weak D call TRBD2 (6 bases). With 2 bases removed from V and 2 bases from J, the gap between germline ends came to 9 bases. CDR1 is SNHLY and CDR2 is FYNNEI in the germline V gene. CDR3 length equals 15 residues. The DNA of the CDR3 is TGTGCCAGCAGTGAACGACTAGGAAACACCGGGGAGCTGTTTTTT. This translates into CASSERLGNTGELFF.

In this sample, this clone is medium-sized. This chain joins TRBV20-1 and TRBJ2-1; D remains ambiguous. The CDR3 runs to 10 residues. V was trimmed by 3 bases and J by 6 bases, leaving 3 bases between them. The germline V gene has CDR1 DFQATT and CDR2 SNEGSKA (reference sequence). CDR3 sequence: CSASFNEQFF. Written as DNA, the CDR3 is TGCAGTGCTAGCTTCAATGAGCAGTTCTTC.

The rearrangement links TRBV6-5 to TRBJ1-1; possibly TRBD1 for D (6 bases). V was pared by 5 bases and J by 2 bases, with 12 bases between. The CDR3 is 14 residues long. The germline V gene encodes CDR1 MNHEY and CDR2 SVGAGI. CDR3 residues: CASSPGTLNTEAFF. The CDR3 DNA reads as TGTGCCAGCAGTCCCGGGACACTTAACACTGAAGCTTTCTTT.

The gene calls are TRBV12-3 or TRBV12-4 and TRBJ2-1, with D uncertain. This CDR3 region has 11 residues. V lost 6 bases to trimming and J lost 10 bases, with 10 bases between them. The CDR3 coding sequence is TGTGCCAGCAGCCCCTTCAGGGAGCAGTTCTTC. Its protein product is CASSPFREQFF.

This chain connects TRBV6-5 to TRBJ1-2, with D possibly TRBD1 on 6 matching bases. V was cut by 6 bases and J by 4 bases, with 12 bases left in between. The CDR3 extends over 13 amino acids. Germline V gene lookup returns CDR1 MNHEY and CDR2 SVGAGI. CDR3 coding DNA: TGTGCCAGCAGAAAACAGGGCACCTATGGCTACACCTTC. Its protein product is CASRKQGTYGYTF.

This rearrangement joins TRBV27 to TRBJ2-1; D ambiguous. Trimming shortened V by 8 bases and J by 0 bases, and 11 bases separated the two germline ends. Per germline, CDR1 MNHEY and CDR2 SMNVEV (reference sequence). CDR3 size: 14 residues. Written as DNA, the CDR3 is TGTGCCAGCGCGATTGATCCCTCCTACAATGAGCAGTTCTTC. Its translation is CASAIDPSYNEQFF.

The chain has TRBV2 and TRBJ1-4, with TRBD1 matching over 8 bases. Unmatched junction bases numbered 6, after V lost 5 bases and J lost 10 bases. The V gene's germline CDR1 is SNHLY and CDR2 FYNNEI. CDR3 length equals 13 residues. CDR3 in amino acids: CASSPDRVGKLFF. CDR3 coding DNA: TGTGCCAGCAGTCCGGACAGGGTTGGAAAACTGTTTTTT.

The CDR3 loop reads CASSFNYRDRGEKLFF. CDR3 nucleotide sequence: TGTGCCAGCAGTTTCAACTACCGGGACAGGGGTGAAAAACTGTTTTTT. V is TRBV28 and J is TRBJ1-4, with TRBD1 matching over 10 bases. This CDR3 region has 16 residues. V was clipped by 3 bases and J by 7 bases; unmatched bases: 8. Germline CDR1 and CDR2: MDHEN and SYDVKM.

The chain is built from TRBV7-2 and TRBJ2-3, with TRBD2 matching over 11 bases. The germline V gene has CDR1 SGHTA and CDR2 FQGNSA. Trimming at V came to 1 base and at J to 15 bases, leaving 9 bases not matched to a gene. CDR3 size: 14 residues. CDR3 nucleotides: TGTGCCAGCAGCTTAGACATCGCTAGCGGGGGGCCTTATTTT. Translation gives CASSLDIASGGPYF.

This rearrangement joins TRBV27 to TRBJ2-7, with TRBD1 identical over 7 bases. Germline V CDR1 and CDR2: MNHEY, SMNVEV (reference sequence). J lost 6 bases, V lost 4 bases, and 9 bases had no gene match. There are 14 residues in the CDR3. CDR3 DNA sequence: TGTGCCAGCAGTTCCCCTTCCCGGGACAGCGAGCAGTACTTC. Its protein is CASSSPSRDSEQYF.